Listed below are T cell receptor beta chains from one sample, sequenced in a study of cytomegalovirus exposure and HLA in healthy donors. Repertoires were generated with immunoSEQ multiplex PCR, while TCRdb's copy carries only in-frame clones and drops some. This table holds around 150,000 clones, 78% found once. The sequencing sample was made of PBMCs. The receptor set was obtained from a male donor in good health and CMV-seronegative. Each CDR3 is given with its conserved first and last residue. A D gene is named only where the DNA matches it firmly. Not all rows give a size; the values are once, few, many and, for expanded clones, a class.

cdr3_nt cdr3_aa v_call clone_size j_call d_call
TGTGCTAGCAGCGGCGGACAGAACTCCTACGAGCAGTACTTC CASSGGQNSYEQYF TRBV7-7 - TRBJ2-7 -
TGTGCCAGCAGAGCGACAGGGGGCTGGACTGAAGCTTTCTTT CASRATGGWTEAFF TRBV6-5 once TRBJ1-1 TRBD1
TGTGCCAGCAGCTACTACCCCCCGAGGGGGATCTTT CASSYYPPRGIF TRBV7-2 - TRBJ1-1 -
TGTGCCAGTAGTATTGGGTCGGGAAGCTCCTACGAGCAGTACTTC CASSIGSGSSYEQYF TRBV19 - TRBJ2-7 -
TGCGCCAGCAGCCAAGATGCCGGTTATGAGCAGTACTTC CASSQDAGYEQYF TRBV4-3 - TRBJ2-7 -
TGTGCCAGCAGTTACGATAGGGGAGGTGCTTGGGAGCAGTTCTTC CASSYDRGGAWEQFF TRBV6-5 - TRBJ2-1 -
TGTGCCAGCAGCCGCCTAGCGGGGGGGCGGTTCTACAATGAGCAGTTCTTC CASSRLAGGRFYNEQFF TRBV7-2 - TRBJ2-1 TRBD2
TGTGCCTGGAGGACAGGGGGCGCCGGCACTGAAGCTTTCTTT CAWRTGGAGTEAFF TRBV30 - TRBJ1-1 TRBD1
TGTGCCAGCAGTTGGACCGACTACGGGGACGAGCAGTACTTC CASSWTDYGDEQYF TRBV6-5 once TRBJ2-7 -
TGCGCCAGCAGCTTGGTAGGACAGAAGATTTACGAGCAGTACTTC CASSLVGQKIYEQYF TRBV5-1 - TRBJ2-7 -
TGTGCCAGAAGCTGGGGACAGGGAGAGGGCAATCAGCCCCAGCATTTT CARSWGQGEGNQPQHF TRBV5-3 - TRBJ1-5 TRBD1
TGTGCCAGCAGCCTGGCGGGGGCAGTCGGGAACACCATATATTTT CASSLAGAVGNTIYF TRBV9 - TRBJ1-3 -
TGTGCCAGCAGCAACATTGCGGGGACTGAAGCTTTCTTT CASSNIAGTEAFF TRBV5-6 - TRBJ1-1 -
TGCGCCAGCAGCCCAATGGGACAGCCGAACACTGAAGCTTTCTTT CASSPMGQPNTEAFF TRBV4-1 few TRBJ1-1 TRBD1
TGTGCCAGCAGCCAAGATAGGGCAGGGATGTACACCGGGGAGCTGTTTTTT CASSQDRAGMYTGELFF TRBV4-2 - TRBJ2-2 -
TGCGCCAGCAGCCAAAAGACAGGGGCCGGCGAGCAGTACTTC CASSQKTGAGEQYF TRBV4-1 - TRBJ2-7 TRBD1
TGTGCCTGGAGTGATCGTAGTGGCTACACCTTC CAWSDRSGYTF TRBV30 - TRBJ1-2 -
TGTGCCAGCAGCATTCAGTCGGGTGGGAACACTGAAGCTTTCTTT CASSIQSGGNTEAFF TRBV5-4 few TRBJ1-1 -
TGTGCCAGTAGCCTGACAGGCCACAATGAGCAGTTCTTC CASSLTGHNEQFF TRBV19 - TRBJ2-1 -
TGTGCCAGCAGTGATCCAACTGCGGGGGACTATGGCTACACCTTC CASSDPTAGDYGYTF TRBV2 - TRBJ1-2 -
TGTGCCAGCAGTACGACTCCCTACAATGAGCAGTTCTTC CASSTTPYNEQFF TRBV6-5 - TRBJ2-1 -
TGTGCCAGCAGCTTACGCGGATACAATGAGCAGTTCTTC CASSLRGYNEQFF TRBV7-6 - TRBJ2-1 -
TGTGCCAGCTCACCACTCCCGGCCGGGGGGAACACTGAAGCTTTCTTT CASSPLPAGGNTEAFF TRBV18 - TRBJ1-1 -
TGTGCCAGCAGCCCCTCGGTGGGACAGGGCTCACCCCTCCACTTT CASSPSVGQGSPLHF TRBV7-2 few TRBJ1-6 TRBD1
TGTGCCAGCAGCTTAGCAGGGTCGACCGGTGAAGCTTTCTTT CASSLAGSTGEAFF TRBV7-3 few TRBJ1-1 -
TGTGCCAGTGTAAAAAAAGGACACTTTGATACCTACGAGCAGTACTTC CASVKKGHFDTYEQYF TRBV19 - TRBJ2-7 -
TGTGCCAGCAGCTTTAGCCCAGAGACCCAGTACTTC CASSFSPETQYF TRBV5-6 few TRBJ2-5 -
TGCGCCAGCAGCTACCAGCTACAGGGGTCCACAGATACGCAGTATTTT CASSYQLQGSTDTQYF TRBV5-1 - TRBJ2-3 TRBD1
TGTGCCAGCAGCCGAACCGGGACAGGGCTTCCTGGGGCCAACGTCCTGACTTTC CASSRTGTGLPGANVLTF TRBV5-4 - TRBJ2-6 TRBD1
TGTGCCAGTAGTATAGCTTTCGCGGGGGCTTACAATGAGCAGTTCTTC CASSIAFAGAYNEQFF TRBV19 - TRBJ2-1 -
TGCGCCAGCAGCCAAGATCCGGGTGGGGGGGCCGTTTCTGAAGCTTTCTTT CASSQDPGGGAVSEAFF TRBV4-3 - TRBJ1-1 -
TGCGCCAGCAGCCTAGAACGAGGTAACACTGAAGCTTTCTTT CASSLERGNTEAFF TRBV4-1 - TRBJ1-1 -
TGTGCCAGCAGCGCATTATGGTCGGGACTAGCGAGAAATGAGCAGTTCTTC CASSALWSGLARNEQFF TRBV7-2 once TRBJ2-1 TRBD2
TGTGCCATCAGCGCACAGGGGAAGTCAGGAGATACGCAGTATTTT CAISAQGKSGDTQYF TRBV10-3 few TRBJ2-3 TRBD1
TGTGCCAGCAGTTACTCACGAGGGGGCGAGCAGTTCTTC CASSYSRGGEQFF TRBV6-6 - TRBJ2-1 TRBD1
TGCGCCAGCAGCCAAGATCGAGGGTTTGGCTACACCTTC CASSQDRGFGYTF TRBV4-1 - TRBJ1-2 -
TGTGCCTGGGGTCCAGGACAGGGTTACGAGCAGTACTTC CAWGPGQGYEQYF TRBV30 once TRBJ2-7 TRBD1
TGTGCCAGCAGACCCAGGACAGCCAATAGCTCCTACAATGAGCAGTTCTTC CASRPRTANSSYNEQFF TRBV7-9 - TRBJ2-1 -
TGTGCCAGCAGCCCACCACCGGGACAGGGGAACACTGAAGCTTTCTTT CASSPPPGQGNTEAFF TRBV7-2 - TRBJ1-1 TRBD1
TGTGCCAGCAGTTACTCCTGGGAGGGCGGAAACACCATATATTTT CASSYSWEGGNTIYF TRBV6-5 - TRBJ1-3 -
TGCGCCAGCAGCCTGGGACAGGGAATAGGAGGCTACACCTTC CASSLGQGIGGYTF TRBV4-1 - TRBJ1-2 TRBD1
TGCGCCAGCAGCAATCTAGCGGGGGACTACGAGCAGTACTTC CASSNLAGDYEQYF TRBV5-1 - TRBJ2-7 TRBD2
TGTGCCAGTAGTATGGGGCAGATCTCCTACGAGCAGTACTTC CASSMGQISYEQYF TRBV19 few TRBJ2-7 -
TGTGCCAGCTCAAACAGCTACACTGAAGCTTTCTTT CASSNSYTEAFF TRBV18 - TRBJ1-1 -
TGTGCCAGTGCCGGGACAGGGATAGCCAAAAACATTCAGTACTTC CASAGTGIAKNIQYF TRBV19 - TRBJ2-4 TRBD1
TGTGCCAGTAGTCCGAGGCCGGGGGAGCAGTACTTC CASSPRPGEQYF TRBV19 - TRBJ2-7 -
TGTGCCAGCAGCTTAGCTACAGGAATGAACACTGAAGCTTTCTTT CASSLATGMNTEAFF TRBV13 - TRBJ1-1 -
TGTGCCAGCAGCCAAGATGGGAAACAGGGGTGGTACAATGAGCAGTTCTTC CASSQDGKQGWYNEQFF TRBV4-2 once TRBJ2-1 TRBD1
TGTGCCTGCTCGAGAGGTGCGGGGTTAGGAAAACTGTTTTTT CACSRGAGLGKLFF TRBV6-5 - TRBJ1-4 -
TGTGCCTCCAAAGGGGGGGGGCCAAGCTCCTACAATGAGCAGTTCTTC CASKGGGPSSYNEQFF TRBV30 - TRBJ2-1 -
TGCGCCAGCAGCCAAGATTACCGGCGGATCTCCTACAATGAGCAGTTCTTC CASSQDYRRISYNEQFF TRBV4-3 - TRBJ2-1 -
TGTGCCAGCAGCTTGGCGGGACAGGGTTTTTTGACTGAAGCTTTCTTT CASSLAGQGFLTEAFF TRBV5-4 - TRBJ1-1 TRBD1
TGTGCCAGCAGCACCGGACTAGCGGGGGAGGGGTCGGGGAATGAGCAGTTCTTC CASSTGLAGEGSGNEQFF TRBV5-4 - TRBJ2-1 TRBD2
TGTGCCAGCAGCCCCTCCCTTAGGACAGGGAATGGCTACACCTTC CASSPSLRTGNGYTF TRBV9 few TRBJ1-2 TRBD1
TGTGCCAGCAGCTTCTCAGGGGGGTCGGACACCATATATTTT CASSFSGGSDTIYF TRBV5-6 - TRBJ1-3 TRBD1
TGTGCCAGCAGCGTAGGGTGGAGGGGCGGGACGTTCTACAATGAGCAGTTCTTC CASSVGWRGGTFYNEQFF TRBV9 - TRBJ2-1 -
TGTGCCAGCAGCTTCGGTACTAGCGGGACGGGCAGCGGGGATGAGCAGTTCTTC CASSFGTSGTGSGDEQFF TRBV5-4 - TRBJ2-1 TRBD2